These T cell receptor beta chains were read from a single sample in a study of T cell changes during pregnancy in multiple sclerosis. Libraries were prepared by immunoSEQ multiplex PCR; TCRdb keeps only in-frame clonotypes and omits some of them. Seen here are roughly 110,000 clones, 80% to 95% observed once, and the top ten hold 1.5%. Sequenced here: peripheral blood, sampled in the third trimester of pregnancy. Receptor source: a female donor with multiple sclerosis, enrolled in a pregnancy study. Each CDR3 is given with its conserved first and last residue. Each record gives: clone size, D gene, V gene, J gene, CDR3 protein. D genes are given only for firm matches. Some rows mark clone size as missing; the rest say once, few, many or name a class of expanded clone.

>.|.|TRBV6-6|TRBJ1-4
CASSYLQGLDEKLFF
>.|.|TRBV5-5|TRBJ2-1
CASSPLLGRSYNEQFF
>.|TRBD1|TRBV5-1|TRBJ2-2
CASSLEGQGAFWNTGELFF
>.|.|TRBV19|TRBJ1-5
CASSISTAFPNQPQHF
>.|TRBD1|TRBV18|TRBJ2-7
CASSSIPGQGDEQYF
>few|.|TRBV14|TRBJ1-1
CASSFSFLNTEAFF
>.|TRBD1|TRBV27|TRBJ1-1
CASSPNLGTGARNTEAFF
>once|TRBD1|TRBV7-3|TRBJ1-6
CASSLTGMDSPLHF
>.|TRBD1|TRBV2|TRBJ2-4
CASSPTGGEYNIQYF
>once|TRBD2|TRBV6-4|TRBJ2-3
CASSAGETDTQYF
>.|.|TRBV27|TRBJ2-1
CASSSNRGLYNEQFF
>.|TRBD2|TRBV7-9|TRBJ2-3
CASSLGGGATDTQYF
>.|TRBD1|TRBV30|TRBJ1-1
CAWSSGTGGTEAFF
>.|.|TRBV23-1|TRBJ2-7
CATPPAQVAYEQYF
>once|TRBD1|TRBV2|TRBJ1-2
CASNQGQGGYGYTF
>.|.|TRBV7-2|TRBJ2-7
CASSEEGTHEQYF
>.|.|TRBV6-5|TRBJ2-2
CASRGQGGAGELFF
>.|TRBD1|TRBV29-1|TRBJ2-1
CSAGTGNEQFF
>.|TRBD2|TRBV5-1|TRBJ2-2
CASSLELAENTGELFF
>.|TRBD1|TRBV25-1|TRBJ1-4
CASSDRDRGYEKLFF
>.|TRBD2|TRBV5-1|TRBJ2-7
CASSPRPGGEQYF
>.|.|TRBV7-3|TRBJ2-5
CASSPGVQETQYF
>.|.|TRBV5-1|TRBJ2-5
CASSDFVASETQYF
>.|TRBD2|TRBV7-4|TRBJ2-3
CASSLNPFGLAGGDTQYF
>.|.|TRBV30|TRBJ1-1
CAWSGAGSYEAFF
>.|TRBD1|TRBV2|TRBJ1-5
CASRSGTGVGNQPQHF
>.|.|TRBV5-6|TRBJ2-3
CASSLEQGTDTQYF
>.|TRBD1|TRBV11-2|TRBJ1-2
CASSSGTGLNYGYTF
>few|.|TRBV6-5|TRBJ1-6
CASSYYGGGDSPLHF
>.|TRBD2|TRBV18|TRBJ2-5
CASSTTSGSRETQYF
>.|.|TRBV27|TRBJ1-1
CASSLRTDGTEAFF
>.|TRBD1|TRBV13|TRBJ2-1
CASSLFRTGREWWPHSSYNEQFF
>.|.|TRBV7-6|TRBJ1-1
CASSVGAANTEAFF
>.|.|TRBV15|TRBJ1-5
CATSRDRPGGKSQHF
>.|.|TRBV6-1|TRBJ2-3
CASSDSGVGTDTQYF
>.|TRBD1|TRBV6-1|TRBJ2-3
CASSETGGWERTQYF
>.|.|TRBV18|TRBJ1-2
CASSPESNIGGYTF
>.|TRBD1|TRBV7-8|TRBJ1-1
CASSPRYRDREARGTEAFF
>.|TRBD1|TRBV5-1|TRBJ1-2
CASSTDRGPGYGYTF
>.|.|TRBV19|TRBJ2-7
CASSKGAADEQYF
>.|TRBD1|TRBV5-5|TRBJ1-4
CASSTGTGVEKLFF
>.|TRBD1|TRBV4-1|TRBJ1-2
CASSSDRVDGYTF
>.|TRBD1|TRBV7-2|TRBJ2-7
CASSLVGQAAQRYEQYF
>.|TRBD1|TRBV27|TRBJ2-3
CASSLSTGMQYF
>once|TRBD1|TRBV18|TRBJ1-5
CASSLGTAHQPQHF
>.|TRBD2|TRBV2|TRBJ2-3
CASRGRDTDTQYF
>few|.|TRBV6-1|TRBJ1-1
CASSEGTGMNTEAFF
>.|TRBD2|TRBV10-3|TRBJ2-1
CAISESGGNEQFF
>once|.|TRBV6-1|TRBJ1-5
CASSEFVGGGNQPQHF
>.|.|TRBV30|TRBJ1-1
CAWSVKGQKNTEAFF
>.|TRBD2|TRBV30|TRBJ2-1
CAWSVLAGAEQFF
>.|TRBD1|TRBV28|TRBJ1-4
CASSLGQRLFF
>few|.|TRBV9|TRBJ1-1
CASSPRGLNTEAFF